This TCR beta chain is drawn from a study of CD8 T cells in ankylosing spondylitis. Study-wide results and caveats: Researchers report that disease-linked clones proved CD8+ and relatively rare in peripheral blood. In ankylosing spondylitis blood, a motif of seven to nine highly homologous TCR beta variants appeared characteristic.

Concerning this clonotype: Its antigen is undetermined.

The CDR3 spans 16 residues. Germline V gene sequence: CDR1 LNHDA, CDR2 SQIVND (reference sequence). The ends were cut back, 3 bases at V and 0 bases at J, with 9 bases in the middle. 5'-RACE, quantitative and with molecular barcodes, yielded the TCR beta libraries. TCRdb re-called the 5' RACE reads through MiXCR, storing one row per CDR3 protein. The sample lists some 200,000 distinct CDR3 sequences; roughly 24% were seen once. Sequences were obtained from blood, either unsorted or a sorted T cell fraction (not recorded which). The chain is built from TRBV19 and TRBJ2-6; no firm D call. The sequence was collected from a male donor with ankylosing spondylitis or in good health (not recorded which). The CDR3, as DNA: TGTGCCAGTAGTATTCACGCAAGCTCTGGGGCCAACGTCCTGACTTTC. Amino acid sequence: CASSIHASSGANVLTF.